The subject of this entry is one TCR beta chain. Its specificity is not known. Using RNA transcripts, the TCR beta CDR3 regions were amplified. A first-round RT-PCR used HTBI primers, followed by a second-round multiplex PCR. One entry per CDR3 protein results from TCRdb running MiXCR on the multiplex PCR reads. In the table there are fewer than 600,000 distinct CDR3 sequences, roughly 14% of which are singletons. The data are from a study of Graves' ophthalmopathy and Graves' hyperthyroidism. Study findings and constraints: Ophthalmopathy progression prediction by the model yielded a sensitivity of about 68% and a specificity of around 72%. Ophthalmopathy and stable hyperthyroidism were discriminated by a 13-signature model, with approximately 89% sensitivity and 65% to 83% specificity.

Patients with other autoimmune diseases, uncontrolled infections, pregnancy or lactation were excluded. The sequencing input was blood. The source is a woman aged 25 to 45 with Graves' ophthalmopathy.

The CDR3 sequence is CASSHLRGNTEAFF. In nucleotides, the CDR3 is TGTGCCAGCAGTCACCTCAGGGGGAACACTGAAGCTTTCTTT. The chain couples TRBV6-5 to TRBJ1-1; a possible D gene is TRBD1 (6 bases). Germline CDR1 is MNHEY and CDR2 is SVGAGI. The CDR3 contains 14 residues. Between the trimmed V and J ends, which lost 5 bases and 1 base, there was a span of 11 bases.